The 25 T cell receptor beta chains given below trace back to one sample, sequenced in a study of quantifying T cell responses using KT2 cells. As for the study in general: cDNA was made from DNase-treated RNA using alpha and beta constant primers.

An oligo carrying a UMI was ligated to the cDNA 3' end. The first PCR ran 3 to 5 cycles with an equimolar RC1.1 and RC1.2 beta primer mix. Each CDR3 protein is one row after TCRdb ran MiXCR on the UMI-ligation and nested PCR reads. The sample holds about 32,000 distinct CDR3 sequences, about 7.1% seen once. The sequencing sample was made of PBMCs spiked with cells of the T cell clone KT2. Receptor source: a human donor.

This clonotype was found many times. The chain carries TRBV7-6 and TRBJ2-2; 12 bases fit TRBD2. CDR3 size: 17 residues. With 1 base clipped from V and 3 bases from J, the junction kept 3 bases outside the gene matches. Per germline, CDR1 SGHVS and CDR2 FNYEAQ. CDR3 amino acids: CASSLGRLAGDTGELFF. As DNA, the CDR3 is TGTGCCAGCAGCTTAGGGCGACTAGCGGGAGACACCGGGGAGCTGTTTTTT.

Many counts were recorded for this clonotype. The rearrangement links TRBV7-2 to TRBJ2-1, with 10 bases lining up with TRBD2. Germline CDR1 is SGHTA and CDR2 is FQGNSA. This CDR3 spans 15 amino acids. The trim removed 3 bases at V and 10 bases at J, leaving 9 bases unmatched. CDR3 in DNA: TGTGCCAGCAGCTTCGCTAGCGGGAGTAGTACGGAGCAGTTCTTC. Its protein is CASSFASGSSTEQFF.

V and J are TRBV3-1 and TRBJ2-1; weak D call: TRBD2 (7 bases). Trimming cost V 1 base and J 6 bases, with 22 bases left between them. Looked up from germline, CDR1 is LGHDT and CDR2 is YNNKEL (reference sequence). The CDR3 runs to 18 residues. Written as DNA, the CDR3 is TGTGCCAGCAGCCAAGTATGGGGGGGCTCGACTGAAATCAATGAGCAGTTCTTC. This translates into CASSQVWGGSTEINEQFF.

This clonotype was seen ten or more times. The chain has TRBV29-1 and TRBJ1-1; tentatively, D is TRBD1 (6 bases). The CDR3 consists of 18 residues. Trimming took off 7 bases at V and 1 base at J, with 28 bases between the two ends. CDR1 SQVTM and CDR2 ANQGSEA come from the germline V gene. CDR3 region: CSAFRQAKFQSTNTEAFF. The CDR3 DNA reads as TGCAGCGCGTTTCGACAGGCTAAGTTTCAGAGCACGAACACTGAAGCTTTCTTT. Supplemented by reference TRBV29-1 and TRBJ1-1, the full variable domain reads SAVISQKPSRDICQRGTSLTIQCQVDSQVTMMFWYRQQPGQSLTLIATANQGSEATYESGFVIDKFPISRPNLTFSTLTVSNMSPEDSSIYLCSAFRQAKFQSTNTEAFFGQGTRLTVV.

This clonotype was found a few times. The CDR3 DNA reads TGTGCCAGCAGTTTCTTGGATACGCAGTATTTT. Encoded protein: CASSFLDTQYF. This chain connects TRBV12-3 or TRBV12-4 to TRBJ2-3; D is ambiguous. V dropped 3 bases and J dropped 6 bases, with 4 bases sitting between them. The CDR3 sequence is 11 residues long.

This clonotype was seen many times. This CDR3 reads CASSLPGLGVLEQFF. The CDR3 DNA reads as TGTGCCAGCAGCTTACCGGGACTAGGAGTCCTTGAGCAGTTCTTC. The J gene is TRBJ2-1, the V gene TRBV11-3; 8 nucleotides line up with TRBD2. V shed 2 bases, J shed 9 bases, and the junction held 9 bases outside the gene matches. Looked up from germline, CDR1 is SGHNT and CDR2 is YENEEA. CDR3 length equals 15 residues.

The rearrangement joins TRBV28 to TRBJ1-4; perhaps TRBD1 as D (6 bases). Trimming took off 6 bases at V and 7 bases at J, with 18 bases between the two ends. Per germline, CDR1 MDHEN and CDR2 SYDVKM. The CDR3 is made up of 15 amino acids. The CDR3 loop reads CASRPEDRRGEKLFF. The DNA for the CDR3 is TGTGCCAGCAGGCCCGAGGACAGACGGGGTGAAAAACTGTTTTTT.

This clonotype was seen a handful of times. The gene calls are TRBV6-6 and TRBJ1-1; no clear D. The CDR3 is made up of 12 amino acids. V lost 0 bases to trimming and J lost 8 bases, with 7 bases between them. CDR1 is MNHNY and CDR2 is SVGAGI in the germline V gene (reference sequence). The CDR3 region has the DNA TGTGCCAGCAGTTACTCGTCGGAGGAAGCTTTCTTT. Its protein is CASSYSSEEAFF.

The rearrangement links TRBV7-3 to TRBJ2-1; 9 bases map to TRBD1. V was clipped by 3 bases and J by 3 bases; unmatched bases: 3. The length of the CDR3 is 15 residues. Germline lookup yields CDR1 SGHTA and CDR2 FQGTGA. For the CDR3, the DNA is TGTGCCAGCAGCTTCGACAGGGGGATCTACAATGAGCAGTTCTTC. Translation: CASSFDRGIYNEQFF.

This clonotype was detected many times. The V gene is TRBV30, the J gene TRBJ1-5, with D possibly matching TRBD1 (5 bases). The CDR3 spans 14 residues. In germline, CDR1 is GTSNPN, CDR2 SVGIG (reference sequence). Trimming took off 2 bases at V and 4 bases at J, with 12 bases between the two ends. The CDR3 reads CAWSRRQRNQPQHF. The CDR3 DNA reads as TGTGCCTGGAGTCGTCGACAGCGGAATCAGCCCCAGCATTTT.

This clonotype was recorded many times. V is TRBV4-2 and J is TRBJ1-1; 7 nucleotides align to TRBD1. V lost 6 bases and J lost 3; bases outside the gene matches: 16. CDR1 and CDR2 (germline): LGHNA, YNFKEQ. The CDR3 is 17 residues long. The CDR3 protein is CASSLRARQGGDTEAFF. The CDR3, as DNA: TGTGCCAGCAGTCTGCGGGCGCGACAGGGTGGAGACACTGAAGCTTTCTTT.

The chain couples TRBV27 to TRBJ1-4; D is unresolved. Looked up from germline, CDR1 is MNHEY and CDR2 is SMNVEV (reference sequence). V lost 0 bases and J 10 bases, leaving 9 bases between the germline ends. The CDR3 is made up of 13 amino acids. The CDR3 DNA reads TGTGCCAGCAGTTTATCGACCAACAGAAAACTGTTTTTT. It is translated as CASSLSTNRKLFF. The full variable domain, with the rest looked up from reference TRBV27 and TRBJ1-4, is EAQVTQNPRYLITVTGKKLTVTCSQNMNHEYMSWYRQDPGLGLRQIYYSMNVEVTDKGDVPEGYKVSRKEKRNFPLILESPSPNQTSLYFCASSLSTNRKLFFGSGTQLSVL.

This clonotype appeared many times. This sequence joins TRBV5-1 and TRBJ2-3; 7 nucleotides agree with TRBD2. CDR3 length: 16 amino acids. Germline V gene sequence: CDR1 SGHRS, CDR2 YFSETQ. V dropped 3 bases and J dropped 6; count of bases not matched to a gene: 13. DNA for the CDR3: TGCGCCAGCAGCTCTGGACTAGAGTACGTTTCGGATACGCAGTATTTT. This codes for CASSSGLEYVSDTQYF.

This clonotype was recorded at least ten times. This rearrangement joins TRBV20-1 to TRBJ2-3; 10 nucleotides match TRBD2. V shed 3 bases, J shed 2 bases, and the junction held 5 bases outside the gene matches. CDR3 length equals 15 residues. CDR1 is DFQATT and CDR2 is SNEGSKA in the germline V gene (reference sequence). The CDR3 nucleotides are TGCAGTGCTAGTATAGCGGGAGGTATCACAGATACGCAGTATTTT. This translates into CSASIAGGITDTQYF.

In its sample, this clonotype was seen many times. The V gene is TRBV29-1, the J gene TRBJ2-1; 8 bases map to TRBD1. The CDR3 has 14 amino acids. Germline CDR1 SQVTM, CDR2 ANQGSEA. V gave up 6 bases and J gave up 2 bases; unmatched junction bases: 6. The CDR3 sequence is CSVLKTGAYNEQFF. The CDR3 nucleotides are TGCAGCGTCCTTAAGACAGGGGCCTACAATGAGCAGTTCTTC.

In its sample, this clonotype was seen many times. The gene calls are TRBV2 and TRBJ1-5, with 7 positions matching TRBD1. The junction had 10 bases not matched to a gene; V was cut back by 7 bases and J by 7 bases. The CDR3 length is 14 residues. The germline V gene encodes CDR1 SNHLY and CDR2 FYNNEI. As DNA, the CDR3 is TGTGCCAGCACCGGGACAGCCCTAGGACAGCCCCAGCATTTT. Its translation is CASTGTALGQPQHF.

This clonotype was counted at least ten times. The V call is TRBV29-1, the J call TRBJ2-3; D perhaps matches TRBD1 (7 bases). This CDR3 region has 13 residues. The germline CDR1 and CDR2 sequences are SQVTM and ANQGSEA. Trimming removed 5 bases at V and 1 base at J, with 10 bases between. CDR3 in DNA: TGCAGCGTTAGCAGGGGGGGCACAGATACGCAGTATTTT. It translates to CSVSRGGTDTQYF.

This clonotype has just a few counts. The chain links TRBV6-6 to TRBJ1-4; D is possibly TRBD1 (5 bases). CDR1 MNHNY and CDR2 SVGAGI come from the germline V gene (reference sequence). This CDR3 has 14 amino acids. The ends were cut back, 8 bases at V and 5 bases at J, with 15 bases in the middle. The CDR3 region is CASGSGTGNEKLFF. The CDR3 region has the DNA TGTGCCAGCGGCTCCGGGACGGGGAATGAAAAACTGTTTTTT.

This sequence joins TRBV4-1 and TRBJ1-1; tentative D call: TRBD1 (5 bases). The CDR3 extends over 15 amino acids. The germline V gene encodes CDR1 MGHRA and CDR2 YSYEKL. V was shortened by 1 base and J by 0 bases, with 9 bases between the two germline ends. CDR3 DNA sequence: TGCGCCAGCAGCCAAGGGCAGGGAATGAACACTGAAGCTTTCTTT. The encoded protein is CASSQGQGMNTEAFF.

The chain employs TRBV19 and TRBJ2-1; D is undetermined. CDR1 and CDR2 (germline): LNHDA, SQIVND (reference sequence). V was shortened by 6 bases and J by 6 bases, with 6 bases between the two germline ends. This CDR3 has 11 amino acids. CDR3 amino acids: CASRWGNEQFF. CDR3 nucleotides: TGTGCCAGTAGATGGGGCAATGAGCAGTTCTTC.

This clonotype has a handful of counts. This chain uses TRBV12-3 or TRBV12-4 with TRBJ2-1; no firm D call. The CDR3 spans 10 residues. V dropped 3 bases and J dropped 7 bases, with 1 base sitting between them. The CDR3 bases are TGTGCCAGCAGTTTGAATGAGCAGTTCTTC. This translates into CASSLNEQFF.

This clonotype is medium-sized within its sample. The J gene is TRBJ2-7, the V gene TRBV15; possibly TRBD2 for D (6 bases). V was clipped by 0 bases and J by 6 bases, with 12 bases between them. Germline V gene sequence: CDR1 LNHNV, CDR2 YYDKDF (reference sequence). The CDR3 totals 14 residues. CDR3 coding DNA: TGTGCCACCAGCAGAGATCGGGAGACCTCCGAGCAGTACTTC. It translates to CATSRDRETSEQYF.

This clonotype was seen at least ten times. V gene TRBV6-1 combines with J gene TRBJ2-7; D may be TRBD2 (5 bases). The germline CDR1 and CDR2 sequences are MNHNS and SASEGT. The CDR3 totals 13 residues. V was cut by 6 bases and J by 0 bases, with 9 bases left in between. CDR3 amino acids: CASSWESSYEQYF. The CDR3 DNA follows: TGTGCCAGCAGCTGGGAGAGCTCCTACGAGCAGTACTTC.

This clonotype was seen repeatedly, ten times or more. V and J are TRBV12-2 and TRBJ1-3. TRBV12-2 is a known pseudogene. This CDR3 is 17 amino acids long. In nucleotides, the CDR3 is TGTGCAAGTCGCCACACGGACGATGGGGTGACCGGAAACACCATATATTTT. Amino acid sequence: CASRHTDDGVTGNTIYF.

This clonotype was observed a handful of times. The chain's CDR3 is CASRRAPAGTYEQYF. In DNA, the CDR3 is TGTGCCAGCAGACGCGCCCCAGCGGGAACCTACGAGCAGTACTTC. The chain employs TRBV4-2 and TRBJ2-7, with 7 bases matching TRBD2. This CDR3 spans 15 amino acids. Trimming removed 6 bases from V and 2 bases from J; junction bases left unmatched: 10. Germline V gives CDR1 LGHNA, CDR2 YNFKEQ.